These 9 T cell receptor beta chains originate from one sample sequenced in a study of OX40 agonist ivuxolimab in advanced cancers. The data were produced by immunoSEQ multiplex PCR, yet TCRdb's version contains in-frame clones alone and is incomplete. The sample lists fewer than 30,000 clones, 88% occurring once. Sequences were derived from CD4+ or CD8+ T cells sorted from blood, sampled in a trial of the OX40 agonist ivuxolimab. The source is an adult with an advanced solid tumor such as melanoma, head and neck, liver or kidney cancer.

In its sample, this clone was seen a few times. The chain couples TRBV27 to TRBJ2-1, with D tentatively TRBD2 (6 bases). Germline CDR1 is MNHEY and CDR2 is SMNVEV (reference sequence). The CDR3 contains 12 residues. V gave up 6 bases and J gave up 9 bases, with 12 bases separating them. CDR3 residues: CASSRTSFEQFF. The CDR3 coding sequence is TGTGCCAGCAGCCGTACTAGCTTTGAGCAGTTCTTC.

CDR3: CSAQGLQETQYF. The CDR3 DNA sequence: TGCAGCGCCCAAGGGCTCCAAGAGACCCAGTACTTC. The chain joins TRBV29-1 to TRBJ2-5; no firm D call. The germline V gene has CDR1 SQVTM and CDR2 ANQGSEA. Trimming stripped 7 bases from V and 1 base from J, with 10 bases between. This CDR3 contains 12 residues.

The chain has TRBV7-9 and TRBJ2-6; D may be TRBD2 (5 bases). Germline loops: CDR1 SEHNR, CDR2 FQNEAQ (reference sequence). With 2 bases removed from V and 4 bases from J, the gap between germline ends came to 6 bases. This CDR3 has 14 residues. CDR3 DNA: TGTGCCAGCAGCTTACCGGGAGGGGCCAACGTCCTGACTTTC. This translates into CASSLPGGANVLTF.

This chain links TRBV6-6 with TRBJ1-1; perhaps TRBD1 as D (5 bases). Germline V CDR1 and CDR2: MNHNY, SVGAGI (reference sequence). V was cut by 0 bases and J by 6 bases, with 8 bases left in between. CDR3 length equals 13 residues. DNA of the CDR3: TGTGCCAGCAGTTACTCCGGGGACCCTGAAGCTTTCTTT. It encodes CASSYSGDPEAFF.

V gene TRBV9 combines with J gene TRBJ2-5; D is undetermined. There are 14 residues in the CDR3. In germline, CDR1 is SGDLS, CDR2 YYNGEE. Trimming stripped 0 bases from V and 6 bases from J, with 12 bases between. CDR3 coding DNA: TGTGCCAGCAGCGTAGACCAGCATCTGAAGACCCAGTACTTC. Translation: CASSVDQHLKTQYF.

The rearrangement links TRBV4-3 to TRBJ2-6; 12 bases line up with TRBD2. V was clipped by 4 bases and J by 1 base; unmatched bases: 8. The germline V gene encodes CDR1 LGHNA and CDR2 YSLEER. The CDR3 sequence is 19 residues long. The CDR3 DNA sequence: TGCGCCAGCAGCCCACAGCTAGCGGGAGGGCTTTCTGGGGCCAACGTCCTGACTTTC. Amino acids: CASSPQLAGGLSGANVLTF.

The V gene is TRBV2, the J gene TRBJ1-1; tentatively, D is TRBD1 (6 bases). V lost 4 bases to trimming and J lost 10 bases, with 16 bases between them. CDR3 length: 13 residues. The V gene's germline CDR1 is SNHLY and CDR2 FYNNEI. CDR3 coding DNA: TGTGCCAGCAGTGGGCAACAGGGTTTTGGAGCTTTCTTT. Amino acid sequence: CASSGQQGFGAFF.

CDR3 protein: CASSSGLAGEVAKNIQYF. CDR3 sequence (DNA): TGTGCCAGCAGTTCGGGACTAGCGGGAGAGGTGGCCAAAAACATTCAGTACTTC. The chain links TRBV28 to TRBJ2-4; TRBD2 matches 14 bases. This CDR3 has 18 residues. The trim removed 4 bases at V and 1 base at J, leaving 6 bases unmatched. Germline CDR1 is MDHEN and CDR2 is SYDVKM.

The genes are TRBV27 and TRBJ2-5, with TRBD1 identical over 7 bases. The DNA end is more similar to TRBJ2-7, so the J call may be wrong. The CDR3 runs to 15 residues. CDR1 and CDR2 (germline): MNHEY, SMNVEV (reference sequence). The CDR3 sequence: CASSLYPTGIAEQYF. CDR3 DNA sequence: TGTGCCAGCAGTTTATACCCGACAGGGATAGCCGAGCAGTACTTC.